This T cell receptor (beta chain) was observed in a study of response to subunit inactivated influenza vaccine (dated by TCRdb to about 2018). For context, the study as a whole: To follow how T cells responded to a trivalent subunit inactivated influenza vaccine, the researchers relied on deep quantitative profiling of the T cell receptor repertoire. The full study reports these points: According to the authors, only a limited number of new T cells may be recruited by each seasonal influenza vaccination.

The germline V gene (reference sequence) yields DFQATT for CDR1 and SNEGSKA for CDR2. Relative to germline, V is 6 bases shorter and J is 1 base shorter, with 9 bases between their ends. The cysteine opens and the phenylalanine closes a CDR3 of 13 amino acids. CDR3 DNA is the only sequence kept; it has 39 bases, read in frame from the first base. The library was made by RT-PCR. Sequencer: Illumina HiSeq 2500. TCRdb trimmed public reads at Q25 via fastp, called clones via MiXCR and kept in-frame beta chains. Each record represents a unique CDR3 protein, reported with the most common genes and DNA among its rows. The sample contains about 700,000 distinct CDR3 sequences, 15% to 19% of them found a single time. The ten largest account for around 10% of the sample. This clonotype has more than one count but fewer than ten. What antigen it recognizes has not been identified. No much larger clone is present one base from it, and per-base qualities are unavailable.

The chain is encoded by TRBV20-1 joined to TRBJ2-2; no D gene is confidently identified. This clonotype was sampled from a man in his forties or fifties who received an inactivated influenza vaccine. Donor details come from another sample of the same person, matched by shared clones. The sequencing here drew on PBMCs from blood, taken 12 days after vaccination. In nucleotides, the sequence is TGCAGTGCCCAAGCTGGGAACACCGGGGAGCTGTTTTTT. It translates to CSAQAGNTGELFF.